What follows are 17 T cell receptor beta chains derived from one specimen sequenced in a study of blood T cell repertoires in COVID-19 (TCRdb year 2020). Libraries were made using the immunoSEQ multiplex PCR assay. This is the immuneACCESS table as TCRdb keeps it, with only in-frame sequences that have V and J called. A part of the clones is gone; compared with another copy, unresolved V genes explain less than half, and the rest is unexplained. Across this sample there are about 89,000 clones, with less than 80% seen only once. The ten most abundant clones make up under 15% of the sample. Material: peripheral blood. The receptors derive from a woman of 80 years or more with acute or convalescent COVID-19.

The chain combines TRBV18 with TRBJ1-1; D is possibly TRBD1 (6 bases). Trimming pared 7 bases from V and 1 base from J, leaving 10 bases between. Germline lookup yields CDR1 KGHSH and CDR2 LQKENI. The CDR3 extends over 13 amino acids. As DNA, the CDR3 is TGTGCCAGCTGTCAGGGACAGAACACTGAAGCTTTCTTT. It specifies CASCQGQNTEAFF.

J is TRBJ1-6 and V is TRBV7-2, with 8 nucleotides matching TRBD1. J gave up 5 bases and V 5 bases, and 11 bases lay outside the gene matches. Germline V CDR1 and CDR2: SGHTA, FQGNSA. This CDR3 has 17 amino acids. This CDR3 reads CASSQYLRQGHNSPLHF. The CDR3 bases are TGTGCCAGCAGCCAATACCTTAGACAGGGGCATAATTCACCCCTCCACTTT. The full variable domain, rest sourced from reference TRBV7-2 and TRBJ1-6, is GAGVSQSPSNKVTEKGKDVELRCDPISGHTALYWYRQSLGQGLEFLIYFQGNSAPDKSGLPSDRFSAERTGGSVSTLTIQRTQQEDSAVYLCASSQYLRQGHNSPLHFGNGTRLTVT.

The rearrangement joins TRBV3-1 (or the pseudogene TRBV3-2) to TRBJ1-1; D may be TRBD1 (5 bases). Trimming left V 4 bases short and J 5 bases short, with 11 bases between. Germline assignment: CDR1 LGHDT and CDR2 YNNKEL (reference sequence). CDR3 length: 13 residues. The CDR3 protein is CASSLSGGTEAFF. The CDR3 region has the DNA TGTGCCAGCAGCCTTTCCGGGGGGACTGAAGCTTTCTTT.

The chain uses TRBV10-3 and TRBJ1-2, with TRBD1 matching 8 bases. The V segment lost 10 bases and the J segment 4 bases; nucleotides outside the gene matches: 8. Looked up from germline, CDR1 is ENHRY and CDR2 is SYGVKD. This CDR3 contains 13 residues. CDR3 nucleotides: TGTGCCACCAAGGACAGGGAGGGCTATGGCTACACCTTC. Protein: CATKDREGYGYTF.

V and J are TRBV5-1 and TRBJ1-1, with a possible D match to TRBD1 (5 bases). Trimming stripped 4 bases from V and 1 base from J, with 14 bases between. The CDR3 is 15 residues long. Germline V gene lookup returns CDR1 SGHRS and CDR2 YFSETQ. The CDR3 reads CASSQLGHENTEAFF. CDR3 coding DNA: TGCGCCAGCAGCCAACTGGGGCACGAGAACACTGAAGCTTTCTTT.

The rearrangement joins TRBV19 to TRBJ2-2, with D perhaps TRBD1 (5 bases). The ends were cut back, 3 bases at V and 6 bases at J, with 8 bases in the middle. Germline CDR1 reads LNHDA; CDR2 reads SQIVND (reference sequence). This CDR3 region has 13 residues. CDR3 region: CASSIIGAGELFF. DNA for the CDR3: TGTGCCAGTAGTATCATAGGGGCCGGGGAGCTGTTTTTT.

DNA of the CDR3: TGTGCCAGCAGTGGGGGAGTCGCCGGGGAGCTGTTTTTT. Translation gives CASSGGVAGELFF. The V call is TRBV6-4, the J call TRBJ2-2; TRBD2 might be the D (5 bases). Germline assignment: CDR1 MRHNA and CDR2 SNTAGT. This CDR3 region has 13 residues. Trimming shortened V by 4 bases and J by 6 bases, and 9 bases separated the two germline ends.

This clone has just a few counts. V and J are TRBV27 and TRBJ2-7; no reliable D call. Trimming pared 3 bases from V and 1 base from J, leaving 7 bases between. CDR3 length equals 13 residues. The germline V gene has CDR1 MNHEY and CDR2 SMNVEV (reference sequence). As DNA, the CDR3 is TGTGCCAGCAGTTTGGTCAGATCCTACGAGCAGTACTTC. It encodes CASSLVRSYEQYF.

The V and J genes are TRBV18 and TRBJ2-2; 9 nucleotides line up with TRBD1. V lost 3 bases and J lost 0; bases outside the gene matches: 5. The CDR3 has 17 residues. Germline V gene sequence: CDR1 KGHSH, CDR2 LQKENI. CDR3 region: CASSPLDRGSNTGELFF. DNA for the CDR3: TGTGCCAGCTCACCCTTGGACAGGGGATCGAACACCGGGGAGCTGTTTTTT.

V is TRBV14 and J is TRBJ2-3, with D possibly being TRBD2 (6 bases). V was pared by 1 base and J by 3 bases, with 14 bases between. The CDR3 contains 16 residues. The germline V gene has CDR1 SGHDN and CDR2 FVKESK. CDR3 residues: CASSQGLLAGTDTQYF. The CDR3 nucleotides read TGTGCCAGCAGCCAAGGTCTACTAGCTGGGACAGATACGCAGTATTTT.

The sample holds one count of this clone. The CDR3 sequence: CASSLGSYRSSSYEQYF. CDR3 bases: TGTGCCAGCAGCTTAGGATCGTACAGGTCGAGCTCCTACGAGCAGTACTTC. V is TRBV11-2 and J is TRBJ2-7; TRBD1 is a possible D gene (5 bases). V gave up 1 base and J gave up 0 bases, with 16 bases separating them. The CDR3 is 17 residues long. The germline V gene encodes CDR1 SGHAT and CDR2 FQNNGV.

The CDR3 DNA is TGTGCCAGCAGTTACCCGACAGGGTACTATGGCTACACCTTC. Residues: CASSYPTGYYGYTF. The chain is built from TRBV6-2 or TRBV6-3 and TRBJ1-2, with 7 bases matching TRBD1. V lost 2 bases to trimming and J lost 3 bases; unmatched junction nucleotides: 3. The germline CDR1 and CDR2 sequences are MNHEY and SVGEGT. The CDR3 sequence is 14 residues long.

The J gene is TRBJ1-2, the V gene TRBV29-1; 8 bases fit TRBD1. The CDR3 is 14 residues long. Per the germline V gene, CDR1 is SQVTM and CDR2 is ANQGSEA. V shed 3 bases, J shed 5 bases, and the junction held 8 bases outside the gene matches. The CDR3 nucleotides are TGCAGCGTTGATCGTGGACAGGGACGGTATGGCTACACCTTC. It translates to CSVDRGQGRYGYTF.

This clone was picked up a small number of times. The chain uses TRBV14 and TRBJ1-2, with a weak D call TRBD1 (5 bases). Trimming removed 3 bases at V and 0 bases at J, with 17 bases between. Looked up from germline, CDR1 is SGHDN and CDR2 is FVKESK. The length of the CDR3 is 17 residues. The CDR3 is CASSHYDRTLPNYGYTF. The CDR3 nucleotides are TGTGCCAGCAGCCACTACGATCGGACACTTCCTAACTATGGCTACACCTTC.

This clone was picked up one time. The chain combines TRBV30 with TRBJ2-3; 10 bases match TRBD1. The CDR3 loop spans 14 amino acids. Germline-derived CDR1 and CDR2 are GTSNPN and SVGIG (reference sequence). J was trimmed by 3 bases and V by 2 bases; bases with no gene match: 2. The CDR3 DNA sequence: TGTGCCTGGAGTCCGGGACAGGGGACAGATACGCAGTATTTT. It codes for CAWSPGQGTDTQYF. The full variable domain, its missing parts supplied by reference TRBV30 and TRBJ2-3, is SQTIHQWPATLVQPVGSPLSLECTVEGTSNPNLYWYRQAAGRGLQLLFYSVGIGQISSEVPQNLSASRPQDRQFILSSKKLLLSDSGFYLCAWSPGQGTDTQYFGPGTRLTVL.

The table lists this clone with many counts. The CDR3 loop is CASSQSGRSYEQYF. The CDR3 DNA sequence: TGTGCCAGCAGCCAGTCGGGTCGTTCCTACGAGCAGTACTTC. The chain links TRBV3-1 (or the pseudogene TRBV3-2) to TRBJ2-7; D is uncertain. This CDR3 contains 14 residues. V was shortened by 3 bases and J by 1 base, with 10 bases between the two germline ends. Germline CDR1 is LGHDT and CDR2 is YNNKEL (reference sequence).

The chain employs TRBV5-1 and TRBJ2-2; maybe TRBD1 (5 bases). The ends were cut back, 3 bases at V and 5 bases at J, with 11 bases in the middle. CDR3 length equals 14 residues. Germline V gives CDR1 SGHRS, CDR2 YFSETQ. The CDR3, as DNA: TGCGCCAGCAGCTCGCAGGGAAGTACCGGGGAGCTGTTTTTT. Translated, it gives CASSSQGSTGELFF.